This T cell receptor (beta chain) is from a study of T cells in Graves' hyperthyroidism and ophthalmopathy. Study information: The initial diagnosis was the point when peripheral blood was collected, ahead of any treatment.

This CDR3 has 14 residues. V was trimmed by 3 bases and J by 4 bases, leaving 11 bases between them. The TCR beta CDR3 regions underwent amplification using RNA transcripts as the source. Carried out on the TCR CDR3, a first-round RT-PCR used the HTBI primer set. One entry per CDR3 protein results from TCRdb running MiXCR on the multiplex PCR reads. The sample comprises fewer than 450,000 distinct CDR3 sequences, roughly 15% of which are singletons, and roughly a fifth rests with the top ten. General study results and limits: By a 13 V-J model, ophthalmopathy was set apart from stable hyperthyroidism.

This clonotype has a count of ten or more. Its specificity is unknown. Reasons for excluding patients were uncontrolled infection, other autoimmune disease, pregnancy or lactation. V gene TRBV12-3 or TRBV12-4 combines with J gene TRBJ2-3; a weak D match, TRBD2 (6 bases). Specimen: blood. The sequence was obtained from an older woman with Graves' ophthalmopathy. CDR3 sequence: CASSFYRESDTQYF. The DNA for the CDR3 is TGTGCCAGCAGTTTTTATCGGGAGTCAGATACGCAGTATTTT.